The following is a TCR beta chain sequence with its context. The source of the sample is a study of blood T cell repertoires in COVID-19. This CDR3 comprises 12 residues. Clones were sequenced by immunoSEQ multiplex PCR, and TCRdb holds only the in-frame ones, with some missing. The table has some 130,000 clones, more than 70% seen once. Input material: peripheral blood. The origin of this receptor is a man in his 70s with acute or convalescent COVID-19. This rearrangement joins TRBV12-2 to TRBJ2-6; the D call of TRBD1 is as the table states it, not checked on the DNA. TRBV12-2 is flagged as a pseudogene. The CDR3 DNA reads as TGTGCAAGTCCAGCACCATTACAGGGGGAGACTTTC. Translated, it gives CASPAPLQGETF.